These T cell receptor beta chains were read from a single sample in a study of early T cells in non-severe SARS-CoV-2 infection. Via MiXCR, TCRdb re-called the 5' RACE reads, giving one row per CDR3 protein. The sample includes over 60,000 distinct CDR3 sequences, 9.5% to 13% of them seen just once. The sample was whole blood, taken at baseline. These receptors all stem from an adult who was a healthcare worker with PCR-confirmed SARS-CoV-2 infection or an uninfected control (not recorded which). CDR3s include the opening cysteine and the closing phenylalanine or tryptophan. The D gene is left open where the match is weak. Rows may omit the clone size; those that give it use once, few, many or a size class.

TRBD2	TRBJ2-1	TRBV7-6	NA	TGTGCCAGCAGCTTAGCCCCGGGACTAGCCGGGCAGGATGAGCAGTTCTTC	CASSLAPGLAGQDEQFF
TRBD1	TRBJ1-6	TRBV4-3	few	TGCGCCAGCAGCCAAGAAGGAGGGGGCCTAAATTCACCCCTCCACTTT	CASSQEGGGLNSPLHF
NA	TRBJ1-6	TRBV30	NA	TGTGCCTGGTGCGTCCATCCGAAATCACCCCTCCACTTT	CAWCVHPKSPLHF
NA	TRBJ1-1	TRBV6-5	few	TGTGCCAGCAGTTACTCTACGGGGCATGAAGCTTTCTTT	CASSYSTGHEAFF
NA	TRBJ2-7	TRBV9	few	TGTGCCAGCAGCGAAGCCGGCAGGGACTACGAGCAGTACTTC	CASSEAGRDYEQYF
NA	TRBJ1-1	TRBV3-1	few	TGTGCCAGCAGCCAAGTACAGGGCAAAACTGAAGCTTTCTTT	CASSQVQGKTEAFF
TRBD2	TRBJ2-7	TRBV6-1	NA	TGTGCCAGCTTCCCTTGGTATGCGGGGGATGGGTACGAGCAGTACTTC	CASFPWYAGDGYEQYF
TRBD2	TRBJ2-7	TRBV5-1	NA	TGCGCCAGCAGCTTAGCGGGGGACTCCTACGAGCAGTACTTC	CASSLAGDSYEQYF
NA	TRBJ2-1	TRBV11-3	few	TGTGCCAGCAGCTCGTTCAGGGGGGATCCGACCTACAATGAGCAGTTCTTC	CASSSFRGDPTYNEQFF
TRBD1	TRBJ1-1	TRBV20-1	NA	TGCAGTGCTAGACCAGGGGGCTCGAACACTGAAGCTTTCTTT	CSARPGGSNTEAFF
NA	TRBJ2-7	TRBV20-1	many	TGCAGTGCTAGAGATCCGGTCAACGACTACGAGCAGTACTTC	CSARDPVNDYEQYF
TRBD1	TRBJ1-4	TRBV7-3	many	TGTGCCAGCAGCCCGGGACAGGGGAAGGGTGAAAAACTGTTTTTT	CASSPGQGKGEKLFF
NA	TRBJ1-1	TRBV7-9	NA	TGTGCCAGCAGCTTAGCTGGGGGGACGGGGAACACTGAAGCTTTCTTT	CASSLAGGTGNTEAFF
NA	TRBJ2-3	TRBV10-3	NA	TGTGCCATCCGACTCTCCCAGGCTACCGGAGATACGCAGTATTTT	CAIRLSQATGDTQYF
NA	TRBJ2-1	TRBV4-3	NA	TGCGCCAGCAGCCAAGATTTACGGCTAGAGAATCGGGAGCAGTTCTTC	CASSQDLRLENREQFF
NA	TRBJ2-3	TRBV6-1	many	TGTGCCAGCCTCCGAGGGGGTAGCGCAGATACGCAGTATTTT	CASLRGGSADTQYF
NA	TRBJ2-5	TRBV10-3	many	TGTGCCATCAGTGAGTCGGACAGAGGAGAGACCCAGTACTTC	CAISESDRGETQYF
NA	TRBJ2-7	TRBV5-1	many	TGCGCCAGCAGCTTGGTAGGGTACGAGCAGTACTTC	CASSLVGYEQYF
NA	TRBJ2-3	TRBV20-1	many	TGCAGTGCTAGAGAAGCAGGGCGGGATACGCAGTATTTT	CSAREAGRDTQYF
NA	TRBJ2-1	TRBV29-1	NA	TGCAGCGTTGAAGTTGAACGAGGAGGGATAAGGTACAATGAGCAGTTCTTC	CSVEVERGGIRYNEQFF
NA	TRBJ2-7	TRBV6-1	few	TGTGCCAGCAGTGATCGGCCGGACTCCTACGAGCAGTACTTC	CASSDRPDSYEQYF
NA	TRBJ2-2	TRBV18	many	TGTGCCAGCTCACCACGTAACACCGGGGAGCTGTTTTTT	CASSPRNTGELFF
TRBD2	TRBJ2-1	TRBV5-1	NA	TGCGCCAGCAGCGAGACTAGCGGGGACAATGAGCAGTTCTTC	CASSETSGDNEQFF
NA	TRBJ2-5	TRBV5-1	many	TGCGCCAGCAGCCAGCAAGAGACCCAGTACTTC	CASSQQETQYF
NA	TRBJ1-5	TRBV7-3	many	TGTGCCAGCAGCCCAGGGGCTAATCAGCCCCAGCATTTT	CASSPGANQPQHF
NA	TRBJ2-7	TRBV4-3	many	TGCGCCAGCAGCCAAGAGAGGGGGGTTGGCGAGCAGTACTTC	CASSQERGVGEQYF
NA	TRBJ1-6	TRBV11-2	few	TGTGCCAGCAGCGCCGATGTGGGGGCCAAATATTCACCCCTCCACTTT	CASSADVGAKYSPLHF